A single sample gave rise to the 5 T cell receptor beta chains below, sequenced in a study of T cells in Graves' hyperthyroidism and ophthalmopathy (dated 2019 in TCRdb). The library came from multiplex PCR. Reads for this sample came from an Illumina HiSeq 2000. TCR beta CDR3 regions were amplified from RNA transcripts. A first-round RT-PCR of the TCR CDR3 used the HTBI primer set with the Qiagen OneStep RT-PCR kit. TCRdb trimmed the raw reads at Q25, called clones with MiXCR and kept productive beta chains. Rows are combined by CDR3 protein, so each entry shows the most common genes and DNA. Within this sample are fewer than 110,000 distinct CDR3 sequences, with more than 15% of them counted one time only. 35% to 45% of the sample rests with the top ten. The sample was blood. These receptors were collected from a woman aged 45-65 years with Graves' hyperthyroidism.

The sample holds many counts of this clonotype. The chain recombines TRBV10-3 with TRBJ2-1; the D call may be TRBD1 or TRBD2 (5 bases each). Trimming took 7 bases from V and 8 from J, leaving 18 bases between them. Germline V lookup: CDR1 ENHRY, CDR2 SYGVKD. The CDR3 length is 14 residues. This CDR3 reads CAIKPGPPRDEQFF. CDR3 nucleotides: TGTGCCATCAAGCCGGGGCCTCCGAGGGATGAGCAGTTCTTC.

This clonotype was detected many times. This rearrangement joins TRBV2 to TRBJ2-4; 9 positions match TRBD1. Germline CDR1 is SNHLY and CDR2 is FYNNEI. The CDR3 covers 18 residues. V gave up 8 bases and J gave up 1 base; unmatched junction bases: 15. In DNA, the CDR3 is TGTGCCAGCGTCAGGGACAGGGATTTAATTGCGGCCAAAAACATTCAGTACTTC. Its translation: CASVRDRDLIAAKNIQYF.

This clonotype has a count of ten or more. This sequence joins TRBV2 and TRBJ2-2; D possibly uses TRBD1 or TRBD2 (5 bases each). There are 13 residues in the CDR3. Trimming removed 6 bases from V and 4 bases from J, with 9 bases in between. Germline V gives CDR1 SNHLY, CDR2 FYNNEI. CDR3 region: CASRRGVTGELFF. The CDR3 DNA reads TGTGCCAGCAGGAGGGGTGTCACCGGGGAGCTGTTTTTT.

This clonotype was picked up many times. V usage is TRBV28 and J usage is TRBJ1-4; tentatively, D is TRBD1 (5 bases). The CDR3 covers 12 residues. Per the germline V gene, CDR1 is MDHEN and CDR2 is SYDVKM. V was clipped by 8 bases and J by 6 bases, with 10 bases between them. CDR3 in amino acids: CASGQGYEKLFF. The CDR3 DNA reads as TGTGCCAGCGGGCAGGGCTATGAAAAACTGTTTTTT.

The chain couples TRBV28 to TRBJ2-5; the D is unclear. V lost 10 bases and J 1 base, leaving 19 bases between the germline ends. The CDR3 loop spans 15 amino acids. Per germline, CDR1 MDHEN and CDR2 SYDVKM. CDR3 protein: CATLTKVGIQETQYF. CDR3 in DNA: TGTGCCACCCTAACCAAGGTGGGAATCCAAGAGACCCAGTACTTC.